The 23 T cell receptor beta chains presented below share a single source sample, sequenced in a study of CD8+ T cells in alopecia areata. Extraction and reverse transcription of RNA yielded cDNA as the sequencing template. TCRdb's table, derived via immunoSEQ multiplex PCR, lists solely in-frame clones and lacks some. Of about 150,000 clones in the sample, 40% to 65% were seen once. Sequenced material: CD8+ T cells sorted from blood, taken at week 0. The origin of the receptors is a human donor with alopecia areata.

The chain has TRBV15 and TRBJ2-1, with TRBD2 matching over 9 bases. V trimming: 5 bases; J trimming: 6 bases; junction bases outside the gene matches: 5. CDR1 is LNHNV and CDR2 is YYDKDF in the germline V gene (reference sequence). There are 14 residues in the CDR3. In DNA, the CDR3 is TGTGCCACCAGCTCCGGGACTAGCAGCAATGAGCAGTTCTTC. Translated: CATSSGTSSNEQFF.

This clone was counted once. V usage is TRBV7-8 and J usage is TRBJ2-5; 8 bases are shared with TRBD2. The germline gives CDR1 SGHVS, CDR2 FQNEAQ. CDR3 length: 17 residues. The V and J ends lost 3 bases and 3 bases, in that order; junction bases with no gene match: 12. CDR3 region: CASSFSPGLVGKETQYF. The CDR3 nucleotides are TGTGCCAGCAGCTTTAGCCCGGGACTAGTGGGGAAAGAGACCCAGTACTTC.

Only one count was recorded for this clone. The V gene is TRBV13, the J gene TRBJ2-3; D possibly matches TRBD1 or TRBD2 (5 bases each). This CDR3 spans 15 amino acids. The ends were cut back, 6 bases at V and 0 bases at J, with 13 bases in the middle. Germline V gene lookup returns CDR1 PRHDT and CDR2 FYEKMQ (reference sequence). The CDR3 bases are TGTGCCAGCAGTCCGACCGGGACCAGCACAGATACGCAGTATTTT. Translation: CASSPTGTSTDTQYF.

CDR3 region: CASSPAGANYYGYTF. The CDR3 nucleotides read TGTGCCAGCAGCCCCGCGGGGGCGAACTACTATGGCTACACCTTC. The chain joins TRBV11-2 to TRBJ1-2; weak D call: TRBD1 (6 bases). The CDR3 is 15 residues long. The V and J ends lost 5 bases and 3 bases respectively, with 16 bases between them. CDR1 SGHAT and CDR2 FQNNGV come from the germline V gene.

CDR3 coding DNA: TGTGCCAGCAGTGACCCCGACATGGGGGGGTCCCAAGAGACCCAGTACTTC. As protein: CASSDPDMGGSQETQYF. The chain links TRBV2 to TRBJ2-5; 7 nucleotides line up with TRBD2. The CDR3 covers 17 residues. Germline V gene sequence: CDR1 SNHLY, CDR2 FYNNEI. V dropped 3 bases and J dropped 1; count of bases not matched to a gene: 11.

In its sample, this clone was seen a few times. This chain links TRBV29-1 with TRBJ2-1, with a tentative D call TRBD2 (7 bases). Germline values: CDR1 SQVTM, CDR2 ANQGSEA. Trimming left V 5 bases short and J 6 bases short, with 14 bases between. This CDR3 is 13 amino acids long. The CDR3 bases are TGCAGCGTTCGAGGGGGGGCTAGCAATGAGCAGTTCTTC. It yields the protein CSVRGGASNEQFF.

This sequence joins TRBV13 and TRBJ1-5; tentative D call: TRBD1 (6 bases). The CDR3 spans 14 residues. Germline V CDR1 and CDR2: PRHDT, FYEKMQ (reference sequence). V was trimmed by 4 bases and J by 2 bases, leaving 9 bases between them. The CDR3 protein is CASSSRQGNQPQHF. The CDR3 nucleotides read TGTGCCAGCAGCTCGAGACAGGGCAATCAGCCCCAGCATTTT.

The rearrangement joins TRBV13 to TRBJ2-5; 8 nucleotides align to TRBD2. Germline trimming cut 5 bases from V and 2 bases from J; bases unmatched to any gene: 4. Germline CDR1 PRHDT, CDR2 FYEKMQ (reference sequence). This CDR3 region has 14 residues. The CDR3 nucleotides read TGTGCCAGCAGCGCCCGCGGGGGGCAAGAGACCCAGTACTTC. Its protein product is CASSARGGQETQYF.

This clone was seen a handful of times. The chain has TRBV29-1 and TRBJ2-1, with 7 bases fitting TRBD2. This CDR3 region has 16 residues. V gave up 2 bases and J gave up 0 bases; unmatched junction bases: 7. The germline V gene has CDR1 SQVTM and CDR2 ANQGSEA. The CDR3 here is CSVESTLADSYNEQFF. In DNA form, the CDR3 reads TGCAGCGTTGAAAGCACCCTAGCGGACTCCTACAATGAGCAGTTCTTC.

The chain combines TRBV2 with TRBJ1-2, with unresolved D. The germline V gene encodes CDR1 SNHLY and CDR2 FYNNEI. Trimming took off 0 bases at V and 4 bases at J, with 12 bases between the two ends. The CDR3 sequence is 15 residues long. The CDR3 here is CASSEATLVSYGYTF. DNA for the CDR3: TGTGCCAGCAGTGAAGCCACGCTAGTATCCTATGGCTACACCTTC.

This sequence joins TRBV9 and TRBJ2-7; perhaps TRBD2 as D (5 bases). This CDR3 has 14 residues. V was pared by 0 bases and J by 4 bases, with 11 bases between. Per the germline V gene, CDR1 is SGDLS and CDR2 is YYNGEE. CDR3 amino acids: CASSVDVGGYEQYF. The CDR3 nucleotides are TGTGCCAGCAGCGTAGATGTGGGCGGGTACGAGCAGTACTTC.

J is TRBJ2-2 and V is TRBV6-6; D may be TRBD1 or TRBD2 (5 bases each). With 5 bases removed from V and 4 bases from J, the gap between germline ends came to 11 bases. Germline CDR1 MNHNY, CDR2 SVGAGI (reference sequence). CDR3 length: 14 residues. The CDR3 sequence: CASSVGTSTGELFF. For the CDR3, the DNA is TGTGCCAGCAGTGTCGGGACCTCCACCGGGGAGCTGTTTTTT.

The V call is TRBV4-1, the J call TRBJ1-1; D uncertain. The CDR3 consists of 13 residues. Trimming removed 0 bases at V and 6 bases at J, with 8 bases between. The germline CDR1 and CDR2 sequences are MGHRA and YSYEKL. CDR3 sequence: CASSQEGTAEAFF. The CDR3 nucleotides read TGCGCCAGCAGCCAAGAGGGTACAGCTGAAGCTTTCTTT.

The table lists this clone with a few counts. The CDR3 DNA is TGTGCCAGCAGTTTATCGGGCGAGGGTCTCTATGGCTACACCTTC. Its protein product is CASSLSGEGLYGYTF. V usage is TRBV27 and J usage is TRBJ1-2; D ambiguous. The germline V gene encodes CDR1 MNHEY and CDR2 SMNVEV (reference sequence). V lost 0 bases and J 4 bases, leaving 12 bases between the germline ends. This CDR3 spans 15 amino acids.

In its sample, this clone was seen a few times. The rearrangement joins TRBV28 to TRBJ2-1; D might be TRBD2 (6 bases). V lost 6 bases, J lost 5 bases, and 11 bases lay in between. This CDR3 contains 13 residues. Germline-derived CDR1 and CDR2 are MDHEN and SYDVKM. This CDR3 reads CASSPGGNNEQFF. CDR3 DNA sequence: TGTGCCAGCAGCCCCGGGGGAAACAATGAGCAGTTCTTC.

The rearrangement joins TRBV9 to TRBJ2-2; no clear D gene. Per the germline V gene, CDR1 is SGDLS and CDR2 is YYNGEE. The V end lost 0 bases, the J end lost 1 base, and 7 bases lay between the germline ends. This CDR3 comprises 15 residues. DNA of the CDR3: TGTGCCAGCAGCGTAGAGTCCCGGAACACCGGGGAGCTGTTTTTT. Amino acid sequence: CASSVESRNTGELFF.

The CDR3 DNA sequence: TGTGCCAGCAGCGTAACTAGCGGGACCGAGGAGCAGTACTTC. This encodes CASSVTSGTEEQYF. This chain uses TRBV9 with TRBJ2-7; 10 bases match TRBD2. V shed 1 base, J shed 7 bases, and the junction held 5 bases outside the gene matches. CDR3 length: 14 amino acids. Looked up from germline, CDR1 is SGDLS and CDR2 is YYNGEE.

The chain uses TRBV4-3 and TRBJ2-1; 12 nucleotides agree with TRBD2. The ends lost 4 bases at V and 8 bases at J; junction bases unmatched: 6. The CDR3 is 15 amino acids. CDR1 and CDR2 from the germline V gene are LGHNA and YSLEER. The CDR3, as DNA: TGCGCCAGCAGCCTTTCTAGCGGGGGGGCCTATGAGCAGTTCTTC. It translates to CASSLSSGGAYEQFF.

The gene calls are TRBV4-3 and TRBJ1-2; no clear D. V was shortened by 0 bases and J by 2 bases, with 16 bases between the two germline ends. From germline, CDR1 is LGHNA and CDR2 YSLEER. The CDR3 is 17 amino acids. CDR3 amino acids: CASSQDNIGSLNYGYTF. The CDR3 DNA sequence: TGCGCCAGCAGCCAAGATAATATAGGGAGCTTGAACTATGGCTACACCTTC.

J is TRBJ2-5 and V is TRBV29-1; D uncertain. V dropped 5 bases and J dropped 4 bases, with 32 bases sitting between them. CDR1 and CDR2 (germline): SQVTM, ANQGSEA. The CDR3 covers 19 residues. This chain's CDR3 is CSVSPTLTPIPERGETQYF. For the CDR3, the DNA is TGCAGCGTTAGCCCTACCCTAACTCCCATTCCAGAGCGAGGAGAGACCCAGTACTTC.

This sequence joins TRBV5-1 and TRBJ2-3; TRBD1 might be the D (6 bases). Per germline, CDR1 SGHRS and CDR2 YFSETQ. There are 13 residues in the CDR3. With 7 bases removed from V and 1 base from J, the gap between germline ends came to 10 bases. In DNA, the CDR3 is TGCGCCAGCGGAGAGGGGGGCACAGATACGCAGTATTTT. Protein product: CASGEGGTDTQYF.

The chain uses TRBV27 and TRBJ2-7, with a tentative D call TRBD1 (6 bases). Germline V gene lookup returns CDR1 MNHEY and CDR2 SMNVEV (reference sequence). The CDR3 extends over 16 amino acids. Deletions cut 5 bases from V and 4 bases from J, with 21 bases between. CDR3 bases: TGTGCCAGCAGTCCCATCCGCAGGGGTGACGCATACGAGCAGTACTTC. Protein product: CASSPIRRGDAYEQYF.

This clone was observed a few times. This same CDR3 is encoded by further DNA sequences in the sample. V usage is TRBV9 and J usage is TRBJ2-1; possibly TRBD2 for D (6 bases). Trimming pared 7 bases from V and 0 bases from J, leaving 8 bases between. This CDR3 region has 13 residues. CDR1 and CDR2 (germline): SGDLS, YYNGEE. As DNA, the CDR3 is TGTGCCAGCGGGGGGAGCTCCTACAATGAGCAGTTCTTC. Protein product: CASGGSSYNEQFF.